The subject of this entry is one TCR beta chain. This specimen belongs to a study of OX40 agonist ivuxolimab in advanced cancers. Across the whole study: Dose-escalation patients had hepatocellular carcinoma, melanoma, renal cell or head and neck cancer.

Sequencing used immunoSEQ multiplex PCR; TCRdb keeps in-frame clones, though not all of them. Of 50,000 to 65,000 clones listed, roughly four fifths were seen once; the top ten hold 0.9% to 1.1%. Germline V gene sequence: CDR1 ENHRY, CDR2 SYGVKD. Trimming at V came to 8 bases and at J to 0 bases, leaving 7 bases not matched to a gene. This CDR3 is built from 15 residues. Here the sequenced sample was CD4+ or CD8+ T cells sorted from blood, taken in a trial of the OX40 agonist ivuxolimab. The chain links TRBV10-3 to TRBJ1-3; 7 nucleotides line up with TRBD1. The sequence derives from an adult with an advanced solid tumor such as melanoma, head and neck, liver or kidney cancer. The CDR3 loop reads CAICDRVTSGNTIYF. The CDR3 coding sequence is TGTGCCATCTGCGACAGGGTCACCTCTGGAAACACCATATATTTT.